What follows are 21 T cell receptor beta chains derived from one specimen sequenced in a study of cytomegalovirus exposure and HLA in healthy donors. The PCR ran on 60 Vbeta and 13 Jbeta primers. Only in-frame clones appear in the TCRdb table, and some are missing; sequencing was by immunoSEQ multiplex PCR. Of around 130,000 clones in the sample, 55% to 75% are singletons; the top ten hold about 3.1%. Sequenced input: PBMCs. The receptors were gathered from a human donor in good health.

The V gene is TRBV28, the J gene TRBJ2-5; maybe TRBD1 (5 bases). This CDR3 is 15 amino acids long. CDR1 MDHEN and CDR2 SYDVKM come from the germline V gene. Trimming took 2 bases from V and 4 from J, leaving 14 bases between them. The DNA for the CDR3 is TGTGCCAGCAGTTTAGGGGCAGGGTTCGGAGAGACCCAGTACTTC. Residues: CASSLGAGFGETQYF.

The rearrangement joins TRBV2 to TRBJ2-7, with D tentatively TRBD2 (5 bases). The CDR3 runs to 11 residues. Per germline, CDR1 SNHLY and CDR2 FYNNEI. Trimming shortened V by 7 bases and J by 3 bases, and 7 bases separated the two germline ends. The CDR3 DNA follows: TGTGCCAGCAAAGGAGGCTACGAGCAGTACTTC. As protein: CASKGGYEQYF.

V gene TRBV6-1 combines with J gene TRBJ2-1, with 8 bases aligning to TRBD1. This CDR3 spans 13 amino acids. The germline gives CDR1 MNHNS, CDR2 SASEGT. V was pared by 6 bases and J by 8 bases, with 6 bases of the junction left unmatched. The CDR3 DNA reads TGTGCCAGCAGAAGACAGGGGAGCGATGAGCAGTTCTTC. It yields the protein CASRRQGSDEQFF.

The J gene is TRBJ2-4, the V gene TRBV21-1; the table's D call, TRBD1, has no DNA check behind it. TRBV21-1 is annotated as a pseudogene. This CDR3 spans 17 amino acids. CDR3 amino acids: CASSKGPGQGRQNIQYF. The CDR3 nucleotides read TGTGCCAGCAGCAAAGGTCCGGGACAGGGGAGACAAAACATTCAGTACTTC.

This clone appeared a few times. The chain carries TRBV28 and TRBJ1-1, with D uncertain. The V gene lost 5 bases and the J gene lost 1 base, with 17 bases spanning the gap. Germline-derived CDR1 and CDR2 are MDHEN and SYDVKM. There are 16 residues in the CDR3. Written as DNA, the CDR3 is TGTGCCAGCAGTCCCAGGTCACTTCGGCAGAACACTGAAGCTTTCTTT. Its translation: CASSPRSLRQNTEAFF.

This clone was found once. This CDR3 reads CASSFPTGASTGELFF. The CDR3, as DNA: TGTGCCAGCAGTTTCCCGACAGGGGCAAGCACCGGGGAGCTGTTTTTT. The V gene is TRBV6-6, the J gene TRBJ2-2, with 8 bases aligning to TRBD1. V dropped 4 bases and J dropped 4; count of bases not matched to a gene: 8. From germline, CDR1 is MNHNY and CDR2 SVGAGI (reference sequence). There are 16 residues in the CDR3.

The chain links TRBV10-3 to TRBJ1-1, with TRBD1 as a possible D gene (6 bases). This CDR3 comprises 14 residues. CDR1 and CDR2 (germline): ENHRY, SYGVKD. Trimming stripped 8 bases from V and 4 bases from J, with 17 bases between. The CDR3 sequence is CAIGGDTKSTEAFF. CDR3 DNA sequence: TGTGCCATCGGGGGGGACACAAAATCCACTGAAGCTTTCTTT.

The rearrangement uses TRBV6-5 and TRBJ1-1; D is possibly TRBD1 (5 bases). Between the trimmed V and J ends, which lost 0 bases and 1 base, there was a span of 9 bases. CDR3 length: 15 residues. Germline V gives CDR1 MNHEY, CDR2 SVGAGI. The CDR3 region is CASSYSGVTNTEAFF. The CDR3 DNA follows: TGTGCCAGCAGTTACTCAGGGGTGACGAACACTGAAGCTTTCTTT.

This clone showed up just a few times. V usage is TRBV2 and J usage is TRBJ1-2; 7 nucleotides match TRBD1. This CDR3 is built from 20 residues. CDR1 and CDR2 (germline): SNHLY, FYNNEI. Trimming at V came to 2 bases and at J to 2 bases, leaving 20 bases not matched to a gene. CDR3 amino acids: CASSEWTGLGVGEKNYGYTF. The DNA for the CDR3 is TGTGCCAGCAGTGAATGGACAGGTCTTGGGGTGGGCGAAAAAAACTATGGCTACACCTTC.

In the case of this clone: The junction does not match germline at one end; this may be a read error. This chain joins TRBV7-9 and TRBJ1-6; D remains ambiguous. CDR3 length equals 15 residues. Per the germline V gene, CDR1 is SEHNR and CDR2 is FQNEAQ (reference sequence). The CDR3: CASSFGESYNLPLHF. CDR3 sequence (DNA): TGTGCCAGCAGCTTCGGAGAAAGTTATAATTTACCCCTCCACTTT.

J is TRBJ1-4 and V is TRBV27, with D tentatively TRBD1 (5 bases). The CDR3 spans 15 residues. CDR1 and CDR2 from the germline V gene are MNHEY and SMNVEV (reference sequence). V was shortened by 6 bases and J by 0 bases, with 11 bases between the two germline ends. The CDR3 DNA is TGTGCCAGCAGGGGATCACAGGCAACTAATGAAAAACTGTTTTTT. Translated, it gives CASRGSQATNEKLFF.

This clone was seen a few times. This chain connects TRBV5-1 to TRBJ2-1, with 10 bases that match TRBD2. The CDR3 is 15 amino acids. The V segment lost 5 bases and the J segment 4 bases; nucleotides outside the gene matches: 6. The germline CDR1 and CDR2 sequences are SGHRS and YFSETQ. CDR3 sequence reads: CASRIGTSEYNEQFF. DNA for the CDR3: TGCGCCAGCAGGATTGGGACTAGCGAATACAATGAGCAGTTCTTC.

The chain couples TRBV11-2 to TRBJ2-1; 8 nucleotides match TRBD2. The CDR3 loop spans 15 amino acids. V was pared by 6 bases and J by 2 bases, with 6 bases of the junction left unmatched. CDR1 is SGHAT, CDR2 FQNNGV, per germline. The CDR3, as DNA: TGTGCCAGCAGACGTAGCGGGGACCCCTACAATGAGCAGTTCTTC. It is translated as CASRRSGDPYNEQFF.

The chain combines TRBV4-1 with TRBJ2-7, with TRBD1 matching 10 bases. Looked up from germline, CDR1 is MGHRA and CDR2 is YSYEKL. This CDR3 has 15 amino acids. The J segment lost 1 base and the V segment lost 3 bases, leaving 3 bases of the junction unmatched. The CDR3 loop is CASSHPGQGSYEQYF. The DNA of the CDR3 is TGCGCCAGCAGCCACCCGGGACAGGGGTCCTACGAGCAGTACTTC.

The genes are TRBV28 and TRBJ1-2; D perhaps matches TRBD1 (6 bases). Germline V CDR1 and CDR2: MDHEN, SYDVKM. The germline V and J ends were trimmed by 1 base and 8 bases, with 11 bases remaining between them. The CDR3 is 13 amino acids. CDR3 loop: CASSLFRGNGYTF. CDR3 in DNA: TGTGCCAGCAGTTTATTCAGGGGAAACGGCTACACCTTC.

V gene TRBV19 combines with J gene TRBJ1-5, with D possibly matching TRBD1 (6 bases). Germline lookup yields CDR1 LNHDA and CDR2 SQIVND (reference sequence). Trimming pared 3 bases from V and 0 bases from J, leaving 12 bases between. The CDR3 contains 16 residues. The chain's CDR3 is CASSIPRGASNQPQHF. The DNA of the CDR3 is TGTGCCAGTAGTATCCCCAGGGGAGCTAGCAATCAGCCCCAGCATTTT.

The chain links TRBV29-1 to TRBJ2-7; the D gene is possibly TRBD1 (6 bases). The germline V and J ends were trimmed by 4 bases and 1 base, with 17 bases remaining between them. The CDR3 is 15 amino acids. CDR1 is SQVTM, CDR2 ANQGSEA, per germline. The CDR3 sequence: CSVVFSDRQSYEQYF. CDR3 DNA sequence: TGCAGCGTTGTATTCTCGGACAGACAGTCCTACGAGCAGTACTTC.

The rearrangement joins TRBV7-2 to TRBJ1-2, with TRBD1 as a possible D gene (6 bases). CDR3 length equals 15 residues. V was clipped by 4 bases and J by 1 base, with 13 bases between them. Germline CDR1 reads SGHTA; CDR2 reads FQGNSA. The CDR3 loop reads CASSSGGRSNYGYTF. CDR3 DNA: TGTGCCAGCAGCTCGGGGGGGCGTAGTAACTATGGCTACACCTTC.

The chain joins TRBV9 to TRBJ2-5, with 14 bases aligning to TRBD2. The J call is in doubt because the DNA end fits TRBJ2-7 better. From germline, CDR1 is SGDLS and CDR2 YYNGEE. This CDR3 has 15 residues. CDR3 bases: TGTGCCAGCAGCCCCCGGGGACTAGCGGGAGACGAGCAGTACTTC. Translation gives CASSPRGLAGDEQYF.

CDR3 DNA: TGTGCCAGCAGCTCCCAAGGAGGCCAAGAGACCCAGTACTTC. Translation: CASSSQGGQETQYF. V and J are TRBV7-2 and TRBJ2-5; the D gene is possibly TRBD2 (5 bases). CDR1 is SGHTA and CDR2 is FQGNSA in the germline V gene. This CDR3 comprises 14 residues. Trimming stripped 4 bases from V and 1 base from J, with 10 bases between.

The chain combines TRBV5-4 with TRBJ1-2; 7 positions agree with TRBD1. The CDR3 has 13 residues. Germline loops: CDR1 SGHNT, CDR2 YYREEE (reference sequence). Unmatched junction bases numbered 7, after V lost 4 bases and J lost 7 bases. Here the CDR3 DNA reads TGTGCCAGCAGCGGCGACAGGGCAATTGGCTACACCTTC. Translation gives CASSGDRAIGYTF. Variable domain in full (rest from reference TRBV5-4 and TRBJ1-2): ETGVTQSPTHLIKTRGQQVTLRCSSQSGHNTVSWYQQALGQGPQFIFQYYREEENGRGNFPPRFSGLQFPNYSSELNVNALELDDSALYLCASSGDRAIGYTFGSGTRLTVV.